This T cell receptor (beta chain) was sequenced in a study of shared clonotypes between healthy human individuals. The wider study: The study used three CD4 naive, three CD4 memory, two CD8 naive and one CD8 memory plate per donor.

On this clone: Its antigen is not known.

Every subset had its genomic DNA shared out evenly among several immunoSEQ plates. Generated by immunoSEQ multiplex PCR, the TCRdb table keeps only in-frame clones and is missing some. Of over a million clones detected, roughly 98% appear once; the ten largest clones hold about 0.45%. Study findings and constraints: Sampling included only blood; tissue repertoires likely differ. In having few donors, the study represented limited genetic and exposure-history diversity.

The CDR3 sequence is 15 residues long. Germline V gene lookup returns CDR1 MDHEN and CDR2 SYDVKM. V lost 7 bases and J lost 4, with 18 bases in between. The chain couples TRBV28 to TRBJ2-3; D is tentatively TRBD1 or TRBD2 (5 bases each). The receptor was isolated from a man aged 30 to 39 in good health. Sequenced: naive CD4+ T cells sorted from blood. Subset here: CD45RA+ positively selected. CDR3 in DNA: TGTGCCAGCAATGAGGCAGGGACCCGCGCAGATACGCAGTATTTT. This gives the protein CASNEAGTRADTQYF.